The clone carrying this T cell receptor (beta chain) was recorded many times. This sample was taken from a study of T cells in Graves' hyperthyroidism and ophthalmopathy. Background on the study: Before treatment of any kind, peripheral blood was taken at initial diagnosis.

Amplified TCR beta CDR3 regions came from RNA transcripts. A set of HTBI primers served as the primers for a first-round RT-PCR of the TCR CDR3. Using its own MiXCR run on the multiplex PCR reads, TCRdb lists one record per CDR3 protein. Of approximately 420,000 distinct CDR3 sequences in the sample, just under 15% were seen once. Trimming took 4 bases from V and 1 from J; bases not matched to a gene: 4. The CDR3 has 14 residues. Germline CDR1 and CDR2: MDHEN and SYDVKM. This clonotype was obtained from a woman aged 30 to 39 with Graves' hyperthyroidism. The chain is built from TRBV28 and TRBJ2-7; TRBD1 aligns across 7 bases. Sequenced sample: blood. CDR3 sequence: CASSYGTASYEQYF. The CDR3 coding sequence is TGTGCCAGCAGTTACGGGACAGCGTCCTACGAGCAGTACTTC.